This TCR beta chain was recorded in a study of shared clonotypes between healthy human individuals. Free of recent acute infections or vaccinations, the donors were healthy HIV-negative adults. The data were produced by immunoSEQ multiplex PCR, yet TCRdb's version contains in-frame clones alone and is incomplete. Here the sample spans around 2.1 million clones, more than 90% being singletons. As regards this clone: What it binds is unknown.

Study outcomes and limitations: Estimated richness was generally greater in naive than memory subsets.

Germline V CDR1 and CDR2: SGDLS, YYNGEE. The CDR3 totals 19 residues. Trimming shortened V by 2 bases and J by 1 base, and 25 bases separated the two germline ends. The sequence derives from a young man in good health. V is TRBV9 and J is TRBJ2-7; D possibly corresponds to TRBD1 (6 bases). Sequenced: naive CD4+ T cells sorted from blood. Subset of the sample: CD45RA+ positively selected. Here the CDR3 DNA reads TGTGCCAGCAGCGTCGGACCGACAACAGGGAACGGGTGGTCCTACGAGCAGTACTTC. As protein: CASSVGPTTGNGWSYEQYF.